The text below deals with one T cell receptor (beta chain). What it binds is unknown. Stated treatment: about 20 received Ad26.COV2.S at low or high dose, single or two shots; five or six received placebo; per-sample allocation not given. The investigators took samples on day 63 after the first vaccine or placebo injection. The study used a vaccine consisting of an Ad26 vector that expressed Wuhan-strain SARS-CoV-2 spike. This entry comes from a study of Ad26.COV2.S vaccination and SARS-CoV-2 variants. Findings of the study overall: After vaccination, substantial breadth of spike-specific CD8+ and CD4+ responses was reported. Participants given vaccine showed non-spike TCR breadth similar to that of placebo recipients.

Per germline, CDR1 SGHRS and CDR2 YFSETQ. The V segment lost 0 bases and the J segment 1 base; nucleotides outside the gene matches: 5. The CDR3 has 16 amino acids. Clones were sequenced by immunoSEQ multiplex PCR, and TCRdb holds only the in-frame ones, with some missing. The sample shows some 450,000 clones, 90% of them seen only once. This sequence was found in a person between 18 and 65 years old who received the Ad26.COV2.S COVID-19 vaccine or a placebo. The genes are TRBV5-1 and TRBJ2-3, with 7 bases lining up with TRBD1. The sample here was peripheral blood, taken in a trial of Ad26.COV2.S vaccine versus placebo. CDR3 coding DNA: TGCGCCAGCAGCTTGGCTCAGGGGGTGCGCACAGATACGCAGTATTTT. Encoded protein: CASSLAQGVRTDTQYF.